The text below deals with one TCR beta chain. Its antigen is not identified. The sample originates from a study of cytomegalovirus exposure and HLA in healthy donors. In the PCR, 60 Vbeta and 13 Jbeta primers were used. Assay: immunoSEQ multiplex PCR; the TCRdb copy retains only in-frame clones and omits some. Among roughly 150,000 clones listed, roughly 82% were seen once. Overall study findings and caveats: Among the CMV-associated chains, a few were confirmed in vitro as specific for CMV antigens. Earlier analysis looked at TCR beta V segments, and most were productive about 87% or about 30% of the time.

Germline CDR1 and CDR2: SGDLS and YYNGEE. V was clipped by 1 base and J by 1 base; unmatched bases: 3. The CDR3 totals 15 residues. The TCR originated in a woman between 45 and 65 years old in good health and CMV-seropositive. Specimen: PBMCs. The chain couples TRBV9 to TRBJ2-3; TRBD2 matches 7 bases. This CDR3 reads CASSVNAGGTDTQYF. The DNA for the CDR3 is TGTGCCAGCAGCGTAAATGCGGGGGGCACAGATACGCAGTATTTT. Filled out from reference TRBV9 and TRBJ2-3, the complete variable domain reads DSGVTQTPKHLITATGQRVTLRCSPRSGDLSVYWYQQSLDQGLQFLIQYYNGEERAKGNILERFSAQQFPDLHSELNLSSLELGDSALYFCASSVNAGGTDTQYFGPGTRLTVL.